This entry features one T cell receptor (beta chain) sequence. This clonotype was observed a single time. There is no known antigen for this receptor. Base qualities are not provided; no much larger clone lies one nucleotide away. Just one read gives weak support. The CDR3 covers 14 residues, taking in both the cysteine and the phenylalanine. Just the 42-base CDR3 DNA is kept, in frame starting at base 1. CDR1 and CDR2 are drawn from the germline V gene (reference sequence): MNHEY, SMNVEV. Trimming costs V 5 bases and J 0 bases, and their ends lie 10 bases apart. High-throughput TCR beta sequencing profiled peripheral blood CD8+ and CD4+ T cells from healthy donors, Susac syndrome patients and multiple sclerosis patients. The multiple sclerosis controls were treatment-naive patients whose relapsing-remitting disease, either stable or active, fulfilled the revised McDonald criteria. Bulk CD8+ and CD4+ T cells were purified by magnetic negative isolation, whereas CD8+ TEMRA cells were enriched by FACS. Blood was drawn into EDTA tubes, processed within 24 hours, and PBMCs were isolated by density gradient centrifugation. PBMCs intended for TCR sequencing were cryopreserved in liquid nitrogen and thawed later in a water bath at 37 degrees C. Purity of sorted or isolated CD4+, CD8+ and CD8+ TEMRA cells was at least 90%.

The data were taken from a study of CD8 T cells in Susac syndrome (dated by TCRdb to between 2018 and 2021). With respect to the entire study: Whether CD8+ T cell activation and differentiation in Susac syndrome was antigen driven was tested using repertoire sequencing. Clonality of the CD8+ T cell repertoire was compared between 11 to 12 healthy donors, about 14 Susac syndrome patients and 15 multiple sclerosis patients. General conclusions and limits of the study: The number of individuals in the TCR sequencing and HLA analysis was recognized as being relatively small.

RNA was extracted with the RNeasy kit and 0.5 to 1 ug was reverse transcribed using random hexamers. The immunoSEQ multiplex PCR assay, covering 54 Vbeta and 13 Jbeta segments, was used to amplify TCR beta CDR3 regions. PCR amplification bias was corrected by using a synthetic template baseline for primer optimization and computational correction. Regarding the original processing steps: Reads were assigned to V, D and J genes according to IMGT and analyzed in immunoSEQ Analyzer, with only productive sequences retained. Clonality was computed as one minus Shannon entropy normalized by log2 of the number of productive unique sequences. For each patient and control, public and private clones were evaluated among the 100 most prevalent clones. Susac-specific clones were defined as absent from healthy and MS cohorts, over a thousand published viral clones and other ImmuneACCESS disease sequences. TCRdb reanalyzed the raw reads on its own, using fastp at Q25 for trimming and MiXCR for clone calling, and kept in-frame beta chains. Rows with one shared CDR3 protein collapse into an entry with the most common genes and DNA. The V and J calls here are based on TCRdb, not the publication. The sample includes a few hundred thousand distinct CDR3 sequences, with roughly 85% observed a single time. In total, the top ten clones hold approximately 0.2% of the sample.

This chain joins TRBV27 to TRBJ1-1; the D gene is possibly TRBD1, with 5 bases matching. Input material: CD8+ T cells from PBMCs. The clonotype comes from a human donor with multiple sclerosis. The CDR3 amino acid sequence is: CASSPDSVNTEAFF. The nucleotides read TGTGCCAGCAGTCCAGACAGCGTGAACACTGAAGCTTTCTTT.